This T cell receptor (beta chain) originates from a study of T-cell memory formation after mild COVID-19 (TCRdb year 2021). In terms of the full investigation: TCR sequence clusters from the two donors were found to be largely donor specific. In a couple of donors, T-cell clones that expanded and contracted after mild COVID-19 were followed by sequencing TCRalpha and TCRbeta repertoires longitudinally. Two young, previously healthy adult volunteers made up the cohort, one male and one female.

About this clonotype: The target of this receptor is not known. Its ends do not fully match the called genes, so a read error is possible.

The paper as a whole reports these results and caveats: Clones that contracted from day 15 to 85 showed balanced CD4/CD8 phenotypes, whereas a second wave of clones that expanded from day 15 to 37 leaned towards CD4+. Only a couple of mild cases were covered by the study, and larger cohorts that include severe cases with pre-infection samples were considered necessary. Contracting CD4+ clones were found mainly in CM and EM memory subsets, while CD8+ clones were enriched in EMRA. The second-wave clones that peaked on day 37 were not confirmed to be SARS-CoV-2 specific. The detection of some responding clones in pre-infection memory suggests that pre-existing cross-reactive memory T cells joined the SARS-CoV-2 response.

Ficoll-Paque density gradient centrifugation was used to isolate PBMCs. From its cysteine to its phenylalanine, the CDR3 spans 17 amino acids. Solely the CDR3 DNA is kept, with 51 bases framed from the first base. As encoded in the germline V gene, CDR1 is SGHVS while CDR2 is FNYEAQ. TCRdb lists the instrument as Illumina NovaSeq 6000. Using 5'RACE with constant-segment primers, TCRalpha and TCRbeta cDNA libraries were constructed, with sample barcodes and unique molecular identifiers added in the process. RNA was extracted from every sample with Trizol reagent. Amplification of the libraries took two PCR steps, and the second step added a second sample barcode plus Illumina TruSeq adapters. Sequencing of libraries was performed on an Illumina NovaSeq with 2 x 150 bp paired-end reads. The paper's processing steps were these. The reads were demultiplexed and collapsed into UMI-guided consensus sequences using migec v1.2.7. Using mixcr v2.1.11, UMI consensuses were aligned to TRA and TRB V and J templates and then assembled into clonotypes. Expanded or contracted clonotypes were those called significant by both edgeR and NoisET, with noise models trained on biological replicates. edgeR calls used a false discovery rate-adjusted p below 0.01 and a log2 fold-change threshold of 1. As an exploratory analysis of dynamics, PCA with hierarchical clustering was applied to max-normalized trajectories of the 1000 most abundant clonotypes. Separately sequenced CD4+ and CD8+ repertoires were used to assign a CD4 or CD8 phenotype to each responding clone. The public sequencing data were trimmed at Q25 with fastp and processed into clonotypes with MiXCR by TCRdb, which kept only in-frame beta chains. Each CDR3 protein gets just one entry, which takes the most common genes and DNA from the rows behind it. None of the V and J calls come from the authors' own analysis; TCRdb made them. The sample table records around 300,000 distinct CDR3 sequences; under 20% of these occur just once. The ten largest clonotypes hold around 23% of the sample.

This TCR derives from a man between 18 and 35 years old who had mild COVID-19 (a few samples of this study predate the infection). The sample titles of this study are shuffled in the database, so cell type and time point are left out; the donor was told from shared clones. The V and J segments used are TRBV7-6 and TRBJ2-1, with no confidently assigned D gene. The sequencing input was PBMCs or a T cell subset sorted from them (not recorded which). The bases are TGTGCCAGCAGCTTAGCGTACTCCCGGAGCTCCGACAATGAGCAGTTCTTC. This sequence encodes CASSLAYSRSSDNEQFF.